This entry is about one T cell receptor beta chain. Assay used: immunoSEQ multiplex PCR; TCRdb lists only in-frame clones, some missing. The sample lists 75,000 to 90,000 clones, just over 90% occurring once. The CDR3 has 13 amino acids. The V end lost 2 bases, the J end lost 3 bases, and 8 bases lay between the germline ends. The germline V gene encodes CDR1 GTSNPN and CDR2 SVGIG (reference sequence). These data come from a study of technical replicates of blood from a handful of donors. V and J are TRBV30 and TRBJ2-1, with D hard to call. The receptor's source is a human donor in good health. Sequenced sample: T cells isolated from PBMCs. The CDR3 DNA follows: TGTGCCTGGAGTCCCGAGAACTACAATGAGCAGTTCTTC. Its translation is CAWSPENYNEQFF.